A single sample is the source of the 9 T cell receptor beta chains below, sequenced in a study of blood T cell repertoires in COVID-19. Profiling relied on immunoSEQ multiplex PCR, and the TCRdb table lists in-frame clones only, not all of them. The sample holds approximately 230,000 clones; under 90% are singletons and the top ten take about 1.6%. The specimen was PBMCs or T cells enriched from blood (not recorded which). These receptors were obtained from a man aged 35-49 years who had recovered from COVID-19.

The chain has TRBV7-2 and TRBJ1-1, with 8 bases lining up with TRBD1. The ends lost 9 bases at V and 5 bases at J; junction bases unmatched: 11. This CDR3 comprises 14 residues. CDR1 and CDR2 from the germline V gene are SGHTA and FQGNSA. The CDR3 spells CASRTGRGETEAFF. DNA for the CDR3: TGTGCCAGTAGGACAGGGCGGGGAGAAACTGAAGCTTTCTTT.

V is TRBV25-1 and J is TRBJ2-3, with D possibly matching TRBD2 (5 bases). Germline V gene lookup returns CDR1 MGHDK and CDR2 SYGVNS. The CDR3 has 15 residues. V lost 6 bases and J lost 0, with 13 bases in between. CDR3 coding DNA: TGTGCCAGCAGACCGAGGGCGCCTAGCACAGATACGCAGTATTTT. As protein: CASRPRAPSTDTQYF.

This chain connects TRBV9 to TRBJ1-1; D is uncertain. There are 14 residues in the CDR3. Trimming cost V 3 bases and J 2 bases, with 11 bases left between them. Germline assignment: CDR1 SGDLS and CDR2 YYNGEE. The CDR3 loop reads CASSADFFNTEAFF. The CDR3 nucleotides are TGTGCCAGCAGCGCGGACTTTTTCAACACTGAAGCTTTCTTT. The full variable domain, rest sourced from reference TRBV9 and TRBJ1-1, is DSGVTQTPKHLITATGQRVTLRCSPRSGDLSVYWYQQSLDQGLQFLIQYYNGEERAKGNILERFSAQQFPDLHSELNLSSLELGDSALYFCASSADFFNTEAFFGQGTRLTVV.

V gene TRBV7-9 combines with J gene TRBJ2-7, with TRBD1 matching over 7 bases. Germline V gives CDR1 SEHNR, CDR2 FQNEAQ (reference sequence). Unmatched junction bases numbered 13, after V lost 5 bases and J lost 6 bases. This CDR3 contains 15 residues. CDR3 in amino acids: CASSLSATGRAEQYF. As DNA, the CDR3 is TGTGCCAGCAGCCTCAGCGCGACAGGGCGAGCCGAGCAGTACTTC.

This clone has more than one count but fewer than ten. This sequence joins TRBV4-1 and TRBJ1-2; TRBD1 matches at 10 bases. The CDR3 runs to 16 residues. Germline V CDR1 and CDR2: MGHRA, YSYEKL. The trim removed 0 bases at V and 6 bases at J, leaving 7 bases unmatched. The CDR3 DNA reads TGCGCCAGCAGCCAAGACTCCCTGGGACAGGGGAATGGCTACACCTTC. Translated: CASSQDSLGQGNGYTF.

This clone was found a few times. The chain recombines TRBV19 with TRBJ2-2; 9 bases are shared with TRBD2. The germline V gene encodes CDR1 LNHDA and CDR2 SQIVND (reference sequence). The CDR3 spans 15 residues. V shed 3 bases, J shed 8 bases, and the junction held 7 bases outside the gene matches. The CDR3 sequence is CASSMGIAGEGELFF. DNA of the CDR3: TGTGCCAGTAGTATGGGAATAGCGGGAGAAGGGGAGCTGTTTTTT.

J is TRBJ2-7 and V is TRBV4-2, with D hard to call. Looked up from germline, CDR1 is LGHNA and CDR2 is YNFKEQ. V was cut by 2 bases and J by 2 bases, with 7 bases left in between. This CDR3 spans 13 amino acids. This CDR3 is CASSQLVAYEQYF. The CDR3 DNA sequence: TGTGCCAGCAGCCAACTAGTCGCCTACGAGCAGTACTTC.

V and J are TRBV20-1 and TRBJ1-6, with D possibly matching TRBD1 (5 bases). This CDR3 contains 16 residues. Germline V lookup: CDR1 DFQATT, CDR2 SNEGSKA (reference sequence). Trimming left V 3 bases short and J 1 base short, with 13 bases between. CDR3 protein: CSASSGKESYNSPLHF. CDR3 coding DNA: TGCAGTGCTAGTTCAGGGAAGGAGTCCTATAATTCACCCCTCCACTTT.

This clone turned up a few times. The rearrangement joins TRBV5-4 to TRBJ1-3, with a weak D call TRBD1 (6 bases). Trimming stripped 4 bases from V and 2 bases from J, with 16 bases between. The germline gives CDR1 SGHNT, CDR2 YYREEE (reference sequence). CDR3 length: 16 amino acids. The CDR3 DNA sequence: TGTGCCAGCAGCGAAGGTGGGACACTCACTGGAAACACCATATATTTT. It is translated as CASSEGGTLTGNTIYF.